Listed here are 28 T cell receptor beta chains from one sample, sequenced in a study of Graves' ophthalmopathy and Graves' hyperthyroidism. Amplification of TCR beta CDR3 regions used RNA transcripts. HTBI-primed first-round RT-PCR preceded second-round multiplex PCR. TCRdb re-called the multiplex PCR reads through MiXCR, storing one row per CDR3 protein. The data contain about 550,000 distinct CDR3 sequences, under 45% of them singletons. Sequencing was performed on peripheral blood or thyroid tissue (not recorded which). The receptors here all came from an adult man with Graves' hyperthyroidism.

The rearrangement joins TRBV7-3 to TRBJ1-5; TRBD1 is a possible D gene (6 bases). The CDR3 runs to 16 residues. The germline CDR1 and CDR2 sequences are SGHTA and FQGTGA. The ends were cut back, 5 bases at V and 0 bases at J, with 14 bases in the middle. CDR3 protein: CASSPTGDYSNQPQHF. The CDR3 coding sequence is TGTGCCAGCAGCCCGACAGGAGATTATAGCAATCAGCCCCAGCATTTT. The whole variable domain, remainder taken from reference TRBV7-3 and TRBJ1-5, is GAGVSQTPSNKVTEKGKYVELRCDPISGHTALYWYRQSLGQGPEFLIYFQGTGAADDSGLPNDRFFAVRPEGSVSTLKIQRTERGDSAVYLCASSPTGDYSNQPQHFGDGTRLSIL.

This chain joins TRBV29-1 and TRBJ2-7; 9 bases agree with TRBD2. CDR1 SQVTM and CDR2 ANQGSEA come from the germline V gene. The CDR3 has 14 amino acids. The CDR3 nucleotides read TGCAGTGCTAGAGCGGGAGGCGTGGACAATGAGCAGTACTTC. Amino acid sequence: CSARAGGVDNEQYF.

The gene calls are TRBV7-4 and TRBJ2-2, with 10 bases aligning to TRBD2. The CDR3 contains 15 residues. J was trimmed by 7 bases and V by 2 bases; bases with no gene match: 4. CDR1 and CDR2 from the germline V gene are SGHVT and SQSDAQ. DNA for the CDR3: TGTGCCAGCAGCTTATATCCTAGCGGGAGCGGGGAGCTGTTTTTT. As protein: CASSLYPSGSGELFF.

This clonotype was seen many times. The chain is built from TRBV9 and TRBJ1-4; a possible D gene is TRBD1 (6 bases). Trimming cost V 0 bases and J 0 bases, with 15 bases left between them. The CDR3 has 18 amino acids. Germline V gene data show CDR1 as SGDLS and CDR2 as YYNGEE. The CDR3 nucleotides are TGTGCCAGCAGCGTAGGGGGGGCAGCAAAAGCAACTAATGAAAAACTGTTTTTT. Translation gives CASSVGGAAKATNEKLFF. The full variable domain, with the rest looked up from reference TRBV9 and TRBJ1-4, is DSGVTQTPKHLITATGQRVTLRCSPRSGDLSVYWYQQSLDQGLQFLIQYYNGEERAKGNILERFSAQQFPDLHSELNLSSLELGDSALYFCASSVGGAAKATNEKLFFGSGTQLSVL.

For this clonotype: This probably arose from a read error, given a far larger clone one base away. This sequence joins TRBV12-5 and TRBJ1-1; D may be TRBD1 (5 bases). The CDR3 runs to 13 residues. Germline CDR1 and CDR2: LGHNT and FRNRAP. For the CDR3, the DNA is TGTGCCAGCAGTTTTGGGGGGAACACTGTAGCTTTCTTT. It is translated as CASSFGGNTVAFF.

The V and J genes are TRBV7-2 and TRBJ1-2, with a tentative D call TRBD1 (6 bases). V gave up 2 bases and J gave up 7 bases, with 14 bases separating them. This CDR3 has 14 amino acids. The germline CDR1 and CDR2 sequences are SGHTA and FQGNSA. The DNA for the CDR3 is TGTGCCAGCAGCTTATTTCTCGGGGGCGGTGGCTACACCTTC. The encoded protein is CASSLFLGGGGYTF. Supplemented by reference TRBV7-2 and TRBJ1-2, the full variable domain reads GAGVSQSPSNKVTEKGKDVELRCDPISGHTALYWYRQSLGQGLEFLIYFQGNSAPDKSGLPSDRFSAERTGGSVSTLTIQRTQQEDSAVYLCASSLFLGGGGYTFGSGTRLTVV.

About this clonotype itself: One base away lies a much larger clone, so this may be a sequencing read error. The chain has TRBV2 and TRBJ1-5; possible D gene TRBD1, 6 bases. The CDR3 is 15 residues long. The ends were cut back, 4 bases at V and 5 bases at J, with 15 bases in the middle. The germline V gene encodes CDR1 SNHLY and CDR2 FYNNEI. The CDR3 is CASSARDIKHQPQHF. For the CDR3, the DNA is TGTGCCAGCAGTGCCCGGGACATCAAACATCAGCCCCAGCATTTT. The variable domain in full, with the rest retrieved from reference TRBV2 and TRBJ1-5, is EPEVTQTPSHQVTQMGQEVILRCVPISNHLYFYWYRQILGQKVEFLVSFYNNEISEKSEIFDDQFSVERPDGSNFTLKIRSTKLEDSAMYFCASSARDIKHQPQHFGDGTRLSIL.

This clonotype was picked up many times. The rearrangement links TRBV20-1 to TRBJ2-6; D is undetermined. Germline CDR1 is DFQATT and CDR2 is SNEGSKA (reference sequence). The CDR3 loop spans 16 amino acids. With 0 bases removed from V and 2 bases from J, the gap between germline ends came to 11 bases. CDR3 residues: CSARDREGTGANVLTF. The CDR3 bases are TGCAGTGCTAGAGATAGGGAAGGGACTGGGGCCAACGTCCTGACTTTC.

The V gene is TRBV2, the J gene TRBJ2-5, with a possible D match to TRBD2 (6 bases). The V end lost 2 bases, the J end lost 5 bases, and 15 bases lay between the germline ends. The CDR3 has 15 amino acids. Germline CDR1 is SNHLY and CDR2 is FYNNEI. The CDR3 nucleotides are TGTGCCAGCAGTGAAACGGGGGTTGTCGCGGAGACCCAGTACTTC. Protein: CASSETGVVAETQYF. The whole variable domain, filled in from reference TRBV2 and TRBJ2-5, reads EPEVTQTPSHQVTQMGQEVILRCVPISNHLYFYWYRQILGQKVEFLVSFYNNEISEKSEIFDDQFSVERPDGSNFTLKIRSTKLEDSAMYFCASSETGVVAETQYFGPGTRLLVL.

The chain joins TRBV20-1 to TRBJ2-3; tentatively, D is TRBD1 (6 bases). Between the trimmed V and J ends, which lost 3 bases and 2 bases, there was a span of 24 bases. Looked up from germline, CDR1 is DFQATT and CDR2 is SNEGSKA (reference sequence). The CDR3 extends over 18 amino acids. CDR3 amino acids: CSASPPLPDRSYTDTQYF. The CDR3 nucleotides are TGCAGTGCTAGTCCGCCCCTCCCAGACAGGTCCTACACAGATACGCAGTATTTT.

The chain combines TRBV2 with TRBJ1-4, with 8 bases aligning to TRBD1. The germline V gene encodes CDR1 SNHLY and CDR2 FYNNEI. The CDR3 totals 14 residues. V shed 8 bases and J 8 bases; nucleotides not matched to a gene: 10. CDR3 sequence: CASELAGTGEKLFF. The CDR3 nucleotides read TGTGCCAGCGAACTAGCGGGGACAGGCGAAAAACTGTTTTTT.

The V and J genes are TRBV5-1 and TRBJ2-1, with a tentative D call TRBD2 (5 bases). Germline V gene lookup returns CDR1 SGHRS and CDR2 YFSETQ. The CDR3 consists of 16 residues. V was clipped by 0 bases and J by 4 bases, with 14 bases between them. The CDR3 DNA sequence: TGCGCCAGCAGCTTGGTTGCGGGTTCGGGGTACAATGAGCAGTTCTTC. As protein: CASSLVAGSGYNEQFF.

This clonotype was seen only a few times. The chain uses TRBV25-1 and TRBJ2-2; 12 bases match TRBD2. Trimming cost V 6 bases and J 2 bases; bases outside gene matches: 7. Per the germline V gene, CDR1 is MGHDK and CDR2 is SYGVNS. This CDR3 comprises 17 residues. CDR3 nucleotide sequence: TGTGCCAGCAGGGGGAGGACTAGCGGGGCTAACACCGGGGAGCTGTTTTTT. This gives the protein CASRGRTSGANTGELFF.

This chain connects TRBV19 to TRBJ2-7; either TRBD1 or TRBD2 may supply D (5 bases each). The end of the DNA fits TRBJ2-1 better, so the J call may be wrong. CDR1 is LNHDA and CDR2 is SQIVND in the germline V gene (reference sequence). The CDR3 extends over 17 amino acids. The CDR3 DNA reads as TGTGCCAGTAGTATAGATGAGGGTCGGGGACCCTACAATGAGCAGTTCTTC. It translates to CASSIDEGRGPYNEQFF.

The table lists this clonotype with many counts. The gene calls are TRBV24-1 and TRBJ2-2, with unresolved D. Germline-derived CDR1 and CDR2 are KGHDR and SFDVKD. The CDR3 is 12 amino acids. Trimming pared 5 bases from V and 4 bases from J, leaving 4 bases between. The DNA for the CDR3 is TGTGCCACCAGTGGGGGCACCGGGGAGCTGTTTTTT. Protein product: CATSGGTGELFF.

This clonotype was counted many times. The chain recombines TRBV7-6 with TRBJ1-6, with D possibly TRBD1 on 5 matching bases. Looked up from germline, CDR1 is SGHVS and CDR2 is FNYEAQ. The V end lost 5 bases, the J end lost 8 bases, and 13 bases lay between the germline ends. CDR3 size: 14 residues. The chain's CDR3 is CASSAGQVDSPLHF. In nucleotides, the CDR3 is TGTGCCAGCAGCGCCGGACAAGTGGATTCACCCCTCCACTTT.

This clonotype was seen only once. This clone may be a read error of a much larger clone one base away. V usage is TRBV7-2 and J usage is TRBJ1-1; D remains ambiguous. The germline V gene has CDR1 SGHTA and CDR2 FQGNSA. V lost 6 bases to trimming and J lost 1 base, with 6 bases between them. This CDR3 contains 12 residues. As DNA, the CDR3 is TGTGCCAGCAGTCAGGAGAACACTGAAGCTTTCTTT. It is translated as CASSQENTEAFF. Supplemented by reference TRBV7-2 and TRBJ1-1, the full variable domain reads GAGVSQSPSNKVTEKGKDVELRCDPISGHTALYWYRQSLGQGLEFLIYFQGNSAPDKSGLPSDRFSAERTGGSVSTLTIQRTQQEDSAVYLCASSQENTEAFFGQGTRLTVV.

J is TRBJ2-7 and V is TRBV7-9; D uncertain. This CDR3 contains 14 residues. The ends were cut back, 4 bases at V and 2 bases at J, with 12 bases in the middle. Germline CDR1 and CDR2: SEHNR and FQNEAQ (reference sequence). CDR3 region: CASSSAEKAYEQYF. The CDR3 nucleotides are TGTGCCAGCAGCTCGGCTGAGAAGGCCTACGAGCAGTACTTC.

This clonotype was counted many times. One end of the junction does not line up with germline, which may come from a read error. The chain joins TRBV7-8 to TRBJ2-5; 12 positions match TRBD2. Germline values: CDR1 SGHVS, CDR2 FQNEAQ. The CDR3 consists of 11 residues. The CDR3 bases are TGCGCGGGACTAGCGGGAGAGACCCAGTACTTC. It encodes CAGLAGETQYF. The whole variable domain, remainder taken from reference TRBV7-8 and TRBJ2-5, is GAGVSQSPRYKVAKRGQDVALRCDPISGHVSLFWYQQALGQGPEFLTYFQNEAQLDKSGLPSDRFFAERPEGSVSTLKIQRTQQEDSAVYLCAGLAGETQYFGPGTRLLVL.

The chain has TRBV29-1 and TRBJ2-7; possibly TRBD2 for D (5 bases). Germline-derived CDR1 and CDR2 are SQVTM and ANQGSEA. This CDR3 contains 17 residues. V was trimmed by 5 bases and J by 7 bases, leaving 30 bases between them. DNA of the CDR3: TGCAGCGTTTCCGGGAAAACGCCGAGCCCTCAAATGGGGGAGCAGTACTTC. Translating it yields CSVSGKTPSPQMGEQYF.

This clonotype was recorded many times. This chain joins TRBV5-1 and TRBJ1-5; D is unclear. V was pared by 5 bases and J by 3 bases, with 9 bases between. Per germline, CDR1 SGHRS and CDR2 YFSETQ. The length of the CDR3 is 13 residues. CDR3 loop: CASRPDYNQPQHF. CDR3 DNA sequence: TGCGCCAGCAGACCAGACTACAATCAGCCCCAGCATTTT.

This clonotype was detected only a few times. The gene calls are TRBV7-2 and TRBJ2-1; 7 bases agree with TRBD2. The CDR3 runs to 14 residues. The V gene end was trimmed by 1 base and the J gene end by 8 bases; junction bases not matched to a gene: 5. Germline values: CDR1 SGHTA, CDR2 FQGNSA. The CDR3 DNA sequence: TGTGCCAGCAGCTTAGGGCGGGGGAGGGATGAGCAGTTCTTC. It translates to CASSLGRGRDEQFF. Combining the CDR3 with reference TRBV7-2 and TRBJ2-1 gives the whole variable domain GAGVSQSPSNKVTEKGKDVELRCDPISGHTALYWYRQSLGQGLEFLIYFQGNSAPDKSGLPSDRFSAERTGGSVSTLTIQRTQQEDSAVYLCASSLGRGRDEQFFGPGTRLTVL.

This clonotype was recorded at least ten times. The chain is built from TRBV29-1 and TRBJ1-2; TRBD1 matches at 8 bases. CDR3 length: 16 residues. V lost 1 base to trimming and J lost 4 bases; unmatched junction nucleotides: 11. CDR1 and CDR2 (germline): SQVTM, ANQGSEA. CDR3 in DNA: TGCAGCGTTGAAGCAGAGGACAGGGAAGTATTCTATGGCTACACCTTC. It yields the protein CSVEAEDREVFYGYTF.

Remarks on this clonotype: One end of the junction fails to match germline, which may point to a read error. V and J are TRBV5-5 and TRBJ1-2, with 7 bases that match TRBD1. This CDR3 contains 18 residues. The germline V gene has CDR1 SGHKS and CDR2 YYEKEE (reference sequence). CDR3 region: CASSLQGGASATRYGYTF. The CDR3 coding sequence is TGCGCCAGCAGCTTGCAAGGGGGCGCGTCCGCAACGAGGTATGGCTACACCTTC.

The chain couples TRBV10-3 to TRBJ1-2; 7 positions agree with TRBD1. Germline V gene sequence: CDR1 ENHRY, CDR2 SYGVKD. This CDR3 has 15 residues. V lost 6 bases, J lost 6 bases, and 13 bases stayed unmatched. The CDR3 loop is CAISVDPRDSHGYTF. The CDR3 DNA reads TGTGCCATCAGCGTTGACCCGCGGGACAGCCATGGCTACACCTTC.

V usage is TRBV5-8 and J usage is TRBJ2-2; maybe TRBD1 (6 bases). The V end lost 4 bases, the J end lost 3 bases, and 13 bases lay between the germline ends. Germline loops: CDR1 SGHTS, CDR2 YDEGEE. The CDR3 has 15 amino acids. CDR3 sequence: CASSPQAGDTGELFF. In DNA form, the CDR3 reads TGTGCCAGCAGCCCACAGGCAGGGGACACCGGGGAGCTGTTTTTT. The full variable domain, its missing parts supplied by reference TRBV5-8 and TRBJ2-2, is EAGVTQSPTHLIKTRGQQATLRCSPISGHTSVYWYQQALGLGLQFLLWYDEGEERNRGNFPPRFSGRQFPNYSSELNVNALELEDSALYLCASSPQAGDTGELFFGEGSRLTVL.

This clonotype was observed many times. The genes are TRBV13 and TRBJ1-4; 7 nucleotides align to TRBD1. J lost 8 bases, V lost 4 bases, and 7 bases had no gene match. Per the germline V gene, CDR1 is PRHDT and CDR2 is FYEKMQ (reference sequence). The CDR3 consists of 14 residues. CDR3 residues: CASSSQGYDEKLFF. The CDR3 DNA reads TGTGCCAGCAGCTCACAGGGGTACGACGAAAAACTGTTTTTT. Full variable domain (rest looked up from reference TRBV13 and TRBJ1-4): AAGVIQSPRHLIKEKRETATLKCYPIPRHDTVYWYQQGPGQDPQFLISFYEKMQSDKGSIPDRFSAQQFSDYHSELNMSSLELGDSALYFCASSSQGYDEKLFFGSGTQLSVL.

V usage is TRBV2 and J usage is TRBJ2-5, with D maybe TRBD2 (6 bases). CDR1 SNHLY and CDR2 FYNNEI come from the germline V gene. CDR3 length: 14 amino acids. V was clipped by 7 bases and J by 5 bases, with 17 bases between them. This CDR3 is CASTSTSFGETQYF. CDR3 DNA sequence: TGTGCCAGCACCAGTACTAGCTTTGGGGAGACCCAGTACTTC.